This T cell receptor (beta chain) was sequenced during a study of T cells in Graves' hyperthyroidism and ophthalmopathy. Graves' hyperthyroidism qualified as stable when ophthalmopathy did not progress within 18 months. Among the patients, aged 18 to 65, hyperthyroidism was newly diagnosed and had lasted under 2 months. The CDR3 contains 17 residues. V lost 4 bases and J lost 4, with 20 bases in between. Germline V gene data show CDR1 as SGHRS and CDR2 as YFSETQ. Using RNA transcripts as the source, TCR beta CDR3 regions were amplified. First-round RT-PCR with HTBI primers amplified the TCR CDR3 region. TCRdb independently ran MiXCR on the multiplex PCR reads; one entry per CDR3 protein. The sample has 700,000 to 950,000 distinct CDR3 sequences, roughly a third seen once; the top ten hold around 31%.

The V gene is TRBV5-1, the J gene TRBJ2-2; D may match TRBD1 or TRBD2 (6 bases each). This receptor was identified in a middle-aged woman with Graves' hyperthyroidism. Sequenced input: blood. CDR3 nucleotide sequence: TGCGCCAGCAGCCAAGAATACACGGGGGCGGGCACCGGGGAGCTGTTTTTT. Encoded protein: CASSQEYTGAGTGELFF.